This T cell receptor beta chain comes out of a study of cytomegalovirus exposure and HLA in healthy donors. PCR was performed using 60 Vbeta and 13 Jbeta primers. Profiled with immunoSEQ multiplex PCR; TCRdb holds only in-frame clones, not every one. The table records 180,000 or so clones, approximately 77% of them present only once. The CDR3 covers 15 residues. The germline gives CDR1 LNHNV, CDR2 YYDKDF (reference sequence). V lost 3 bases, J lost 5 bases, and 7 bases stayed unmatched. The clonotype comes from a male donor in good health and CMV-seronegative. V usage is TRBV15 and J usage is TRBJ2-1; 7 nucleotides match TRBD1. Sequencing was performed on PBMCs. In nucleotides, the CDR3 is TGTGCCACCAGCAGCCTAGTGGGACAGCACAATGAGCAGTTCTTC. Its translation is CATSSLVGQHNEQFF.